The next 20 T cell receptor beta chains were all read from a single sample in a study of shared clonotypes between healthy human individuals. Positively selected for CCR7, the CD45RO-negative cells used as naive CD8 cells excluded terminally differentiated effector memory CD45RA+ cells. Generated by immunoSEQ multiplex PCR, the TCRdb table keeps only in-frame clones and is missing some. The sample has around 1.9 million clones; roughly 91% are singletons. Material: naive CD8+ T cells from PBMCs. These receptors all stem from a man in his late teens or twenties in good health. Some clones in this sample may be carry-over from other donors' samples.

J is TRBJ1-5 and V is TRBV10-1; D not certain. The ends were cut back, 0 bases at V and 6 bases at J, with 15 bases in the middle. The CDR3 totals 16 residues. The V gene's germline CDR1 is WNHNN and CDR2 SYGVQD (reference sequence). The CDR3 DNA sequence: TGCGCCAGCAGTGAGTCGTACACGTCTGAAATTCAGCCCCAGCATTTT. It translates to CASSESYTSEIQPQHF.

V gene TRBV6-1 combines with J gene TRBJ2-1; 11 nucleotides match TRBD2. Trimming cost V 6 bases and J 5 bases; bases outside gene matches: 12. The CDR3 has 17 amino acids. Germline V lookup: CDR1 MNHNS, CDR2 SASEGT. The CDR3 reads CASSERNSGRENNEQFF. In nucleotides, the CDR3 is TGTGCCAGCAGCGAACGCAATAGCGGGAGGGAAAACAATGAGCAGTTCTTC.

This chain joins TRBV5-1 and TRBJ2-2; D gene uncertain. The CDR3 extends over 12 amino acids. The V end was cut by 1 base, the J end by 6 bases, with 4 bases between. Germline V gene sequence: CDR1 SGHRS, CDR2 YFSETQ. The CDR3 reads CASSLNSGELFF. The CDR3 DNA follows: TGCGCCAGCAGCTTGAATTCCGGGGAGCTGTTTTTT.

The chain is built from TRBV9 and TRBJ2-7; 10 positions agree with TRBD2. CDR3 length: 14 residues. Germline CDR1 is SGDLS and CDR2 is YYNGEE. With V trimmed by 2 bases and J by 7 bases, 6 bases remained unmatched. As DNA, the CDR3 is TGTGCCAGCAGCGTCCTAGCGGGAGCTCGGGAGCAGTACTTC. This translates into CASSVLAGAREQYF.

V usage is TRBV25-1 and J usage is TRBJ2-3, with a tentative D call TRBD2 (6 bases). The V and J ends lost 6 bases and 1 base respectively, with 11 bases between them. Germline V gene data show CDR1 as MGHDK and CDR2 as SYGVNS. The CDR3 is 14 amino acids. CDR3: CASRAGLRTDTQYF. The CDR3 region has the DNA TGTGCCAGCAGGGCGGGACTTCGCACAGATACGCAGTATTTT.

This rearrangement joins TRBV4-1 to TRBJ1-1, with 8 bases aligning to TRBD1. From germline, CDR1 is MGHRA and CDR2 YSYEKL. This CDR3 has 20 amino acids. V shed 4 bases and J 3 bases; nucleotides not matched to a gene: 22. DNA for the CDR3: TGCGCCAGCAGCCCCCGCCTCCCTTTGACAGGGGATGTAGGCGACACTGAAGCTTTCTTT. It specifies CASSPRLPLTGDVGDTEAFF.

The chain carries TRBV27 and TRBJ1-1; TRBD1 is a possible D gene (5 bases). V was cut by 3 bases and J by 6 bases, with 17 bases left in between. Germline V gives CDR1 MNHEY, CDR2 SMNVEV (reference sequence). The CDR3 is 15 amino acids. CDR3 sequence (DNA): TGTGCCAGCAGTTTGACGGCAGGGATAGGCGCTGAAGCTTTCTTT. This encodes CASSLTAGIGAEAFF.

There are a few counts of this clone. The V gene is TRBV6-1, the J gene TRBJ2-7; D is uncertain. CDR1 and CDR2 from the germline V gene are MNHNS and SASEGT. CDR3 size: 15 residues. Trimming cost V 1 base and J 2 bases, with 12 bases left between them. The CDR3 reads CASSEEVSSTYEQYF. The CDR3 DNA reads TGTGCCAGCAGTGAAGAGGTCTCCTCAACCTACGAGCAGTACTTC.

The CDR3 nucleotides read TGTGCCAGCAGCTCCAGTTTAGCGGGAGTCCGCGCCGGGGAGCTGTTTTTT. This encodes CASSSSLAGVRAGELFF. This chain joins TRBV7-8 and TRBJ2-2, with 9 bases identical to TRBD2. The CDR3 extends over 17 amino acids. CDR1 SGHVS and CDR2 FQNEAQ come from the germline V gene. V dropped 4 bases and J dropped 6; count of bases not matched to a gene: 12.

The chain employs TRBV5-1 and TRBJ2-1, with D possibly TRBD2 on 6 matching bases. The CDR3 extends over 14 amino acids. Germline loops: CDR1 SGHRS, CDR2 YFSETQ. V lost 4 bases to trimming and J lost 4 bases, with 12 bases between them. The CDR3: CASSDSGLYNEQFF. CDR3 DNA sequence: TGCGCCAGCAGCGATAGCGGCCTTTACAATGAGCAGTTCTTC.

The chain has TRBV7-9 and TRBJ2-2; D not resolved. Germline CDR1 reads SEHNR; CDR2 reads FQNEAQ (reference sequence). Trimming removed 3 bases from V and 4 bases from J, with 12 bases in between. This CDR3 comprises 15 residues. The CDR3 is CASSFSPESTGELFF. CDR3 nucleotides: TGTGCCAGCAGCTTTTCGCCAGAGAGCACCGGGGAGCTGTTTTTT.

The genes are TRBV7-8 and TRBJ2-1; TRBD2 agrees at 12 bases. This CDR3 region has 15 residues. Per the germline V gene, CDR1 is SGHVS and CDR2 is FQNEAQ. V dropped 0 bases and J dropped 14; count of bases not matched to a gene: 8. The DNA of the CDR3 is TGTGCCAGCAGCTTAGCGACGACTAGCGGGAGAACGAAGTTCTTC. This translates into CASSLATTSGRTKFF.

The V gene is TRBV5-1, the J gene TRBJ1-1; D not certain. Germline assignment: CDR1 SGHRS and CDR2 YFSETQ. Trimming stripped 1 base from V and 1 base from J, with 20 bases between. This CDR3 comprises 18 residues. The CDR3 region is CASSLRVGGYGGNTEAFF. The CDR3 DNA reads TGCGCCAGCAGCTTGAGAGTGGGAGGTTATGGTGGGAACACTGAAGCTTTCTTT.

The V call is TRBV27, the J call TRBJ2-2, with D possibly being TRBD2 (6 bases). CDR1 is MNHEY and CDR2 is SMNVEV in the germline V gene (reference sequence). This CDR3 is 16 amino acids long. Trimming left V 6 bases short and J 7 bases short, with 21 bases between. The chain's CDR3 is CASSRGTFRVGGELFF. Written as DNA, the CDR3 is TGTGCCAGCAGCCGCGGGACTTTTCGAGTCGGCGGGGAGCTGTTTTTT.

In DNA, the CDR3 is TGCGCCAGCAGCCCCCGGACAGGCGTCACTGAAGCTTTCTTT. Protein: CASSPRTGVTEAFF. V is TRBV4-1 and J is TRBJ1-1; 7 positions agree with TRBD1. Trimming removed 4 bases from V and 4 bases from J; junction bases left unmatched: 6. The CDR3 contains 14 residues. Germline values: CDR1 MGHRA, CDR2 YSYEKL.

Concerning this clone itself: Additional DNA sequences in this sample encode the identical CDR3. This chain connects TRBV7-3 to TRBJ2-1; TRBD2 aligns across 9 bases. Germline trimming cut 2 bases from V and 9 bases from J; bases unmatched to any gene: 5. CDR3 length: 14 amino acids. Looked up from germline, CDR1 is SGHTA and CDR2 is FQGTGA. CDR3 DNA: TGTGCCAGCAGCTTAGCGGGAGGGCCCAGTGAGCAGTTCTTC. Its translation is CASSLAGGPSEQFF.

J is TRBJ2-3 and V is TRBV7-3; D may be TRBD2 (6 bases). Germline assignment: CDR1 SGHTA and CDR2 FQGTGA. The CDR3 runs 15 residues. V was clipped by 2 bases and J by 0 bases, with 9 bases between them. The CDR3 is CASSLLAYSTDTQYF. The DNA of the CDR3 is TGTGCCAGCAGCTTACTAGCGTATAGCACAGATACGCAGTATTTT.

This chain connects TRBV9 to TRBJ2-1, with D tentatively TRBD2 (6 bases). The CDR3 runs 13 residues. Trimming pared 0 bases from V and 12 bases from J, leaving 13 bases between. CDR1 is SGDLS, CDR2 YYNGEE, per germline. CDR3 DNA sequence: TGTGCCAGCAGCGTAGCTGAGCGGGTGACGCAGTTCTTC. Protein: CASSVAERVTQFF.

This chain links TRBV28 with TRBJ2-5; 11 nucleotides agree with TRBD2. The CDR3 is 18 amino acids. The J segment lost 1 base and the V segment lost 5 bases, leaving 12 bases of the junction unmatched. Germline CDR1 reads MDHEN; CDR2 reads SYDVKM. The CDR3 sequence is CASSPGLAGPTSQETQYF. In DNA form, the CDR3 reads TGTGCCAGCAGTCCCGGACTAGCGGGCCCCACGTCCCAAGAGACCCAGTACTTC.

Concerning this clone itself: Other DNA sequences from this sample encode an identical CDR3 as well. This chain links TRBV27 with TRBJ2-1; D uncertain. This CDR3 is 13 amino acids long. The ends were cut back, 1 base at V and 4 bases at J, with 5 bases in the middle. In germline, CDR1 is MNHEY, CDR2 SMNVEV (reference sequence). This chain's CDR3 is CASSLFRYNEQFF. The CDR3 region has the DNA TGTGCCAGCAGTTTATTTCGGTACAATGAGCAGTTCTTC.